This T cell receptor beta chain was retrieved from a study of breast tumors, draining lymph nodes, adjacent tissues. Study results and limitations: Most tumor T cells seemingly derive from lymph node, then expand in tumor.

Samples came from axillary lymph nodes draining the breast cancer. The CDR3 is 18 amino acids. Notes on this clonotype: Its target is not known. The junction departs from germline at one end; a sequencing error may be responsible.

TCRdb reprocessed the multiplex PCR reads with MiXCR, giving one entry per CDR3 protein. Counted here are 200,000 to 250,000 distinct CDR3 sequences, 34% occurring once; the ten biggest clones make up approximately 3.5%. The chain has TRBV6-7 and TRBJ2-1; 7 nucleotides match TRBD1. TRBV6-7 is known as an ORF, though its function is uncertain. The TCR was taken from a female donor with breast cancer. Some clones in this sample may be carry-over from other donors' samples. Sequenced sample: axillary lymph node tissue. CDR3 residues: CASSHSTGQDNSYNEQFF. Here the CDR3 DNA reads TGTGCCAGCAGTCACTCGACTGGACAGGACAACTCCTACAATGAGCAGTTCTTC.